This TCR beta chain came from a study of blood T cell repertoires in COVID-19. Study-wide background: Whether acute or convalescent, the COVID-19 samples came from the United States, Italy and Spain. T cells, B-cell-depleted T cells, or PBMCs provided the cDNA or gDNA that served as material.

In the study's own analysis: Estimated nucleated cell counts came from reference gene primer amplification. This table comes from immunoSEQ multiplex PCR, and its TCRdb copy is limited to in-frame clones, with some not included. V and J calls and clone size are copied from that table; D and trimming were computed from the DNA. Of tens of thousands of clones listed, 72% are singletons. Germline lookup yields CDR1 MGHRA and CDR2 YSYEKL. The CDR3 is 14 amino acids. With V trimmed by 4 bases and J by 4 bases, 4 bases remained unmatched. During active infection, Seattle patients enrolled and were then monitored through disease. This clone was detected a few times.

The J gene is TRBJ1-5, the V gene TRBV4-1, with TRBD1 matching over 7 bases. The sample taken for sequencing was peripheral blood. The TCR was taken from a woman aged 70-85 years with COVID-19, enrolled during active disease. The CDR3 reads CASSPPQGNQPQHF. The CDR3, as DNA: TGCGCCAGCAGCCCCCCACAGGGGAATCAGCCCCAGCATTTT.